This T cell receptor (beta chain) originates from a study of T-cell memory formation after mild COVID-19. On this clonotype itself: What it recognizes is unknown.

Constant-segment primers and 5'RACE yielded cDNA libraries for TCR alpha and TCR beta, each carrying sample barcodes and UMIs. TCRdb used MiXCR to reprocess the 5' RACE reads, holding one entry per CDR3 protein. This sample has more than 85,000 distinct CDR3 sequences; more than 9.5% occur once, and the top ten carry 40%. Whole-study findings and limits: Clones contracting day 15 to 85 were balanced CD4/CD8; later expanders leaned CD4+. CD4+ contracting clones were mainly CM and EM; CD8+ ones, EMRA.

Germline-derived CDR1 and CDR2 are SGHVS and FQNEAQ. The ends were cut back, 7 bases at V and 4 bases at J, with 22 bases in the middle. The CDR3 extends over 16 amino acids. The J gene is TRBJ1-2, the V gene TRBV7-8; possibly TRBD1 for D (5 bases). The sample taken for sequencing was PBMCs or a T cell subset sorted from them (not recorded which). The receptor's source is a man aged 18-30 years who had mild COVID-19 (a few samples of this study predate the infection). Cell type and time point are not known. The CDR3 nucleotides read TGTGCCAGCACATCGGGAGGGGACCCTTCTATCTATGGCTACACCTTC. It specifies CASTSGGDPSIYGYTF.